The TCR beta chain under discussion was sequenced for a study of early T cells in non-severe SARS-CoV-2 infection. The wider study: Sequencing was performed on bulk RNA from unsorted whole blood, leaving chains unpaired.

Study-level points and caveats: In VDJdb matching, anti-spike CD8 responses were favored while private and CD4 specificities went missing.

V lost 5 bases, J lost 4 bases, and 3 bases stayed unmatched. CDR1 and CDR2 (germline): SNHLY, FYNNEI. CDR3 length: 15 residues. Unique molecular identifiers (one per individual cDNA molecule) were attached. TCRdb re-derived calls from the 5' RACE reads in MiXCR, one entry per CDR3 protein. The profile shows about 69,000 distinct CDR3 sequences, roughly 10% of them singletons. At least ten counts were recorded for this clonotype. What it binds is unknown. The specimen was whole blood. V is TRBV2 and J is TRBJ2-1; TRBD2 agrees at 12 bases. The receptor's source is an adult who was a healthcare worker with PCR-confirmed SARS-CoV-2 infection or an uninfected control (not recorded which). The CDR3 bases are TGTGCCAGCAGTTTGGGACTAGCGGGTTACAATGAGCAGTTCTTC. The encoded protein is CASSLGLAGYNEQFF.